A selection of T cell receptor beta chains follows, all from one sample in a study of OX40 agonist ivuxolimab in advanced cancers. Some clones are missing from TCRdb's copy, which holds only in-frame ones; the method was immunoSEQ multiplex PCR. This sample has about 43,000 clones; roughly 86% occur once, and the top ten carry about 32%. The input for sequencing was CD4+ or CD8+ T cells sorted from blood, taken in a trial of the OX40 agonist ivuxolimab. The receptors were gathered from an adult with an advanced solid tumor such as melanoma, head and neck, liver or kidney cancer. The CDR3 runs from the conserved cysteine through the conserved F or W. A D gene is named only where the DNA matches it firmly. Clone size is shown for a subset of rows, as once, few, many or a class of expanded clone.

TRBD2,TRBJ2-1,TRBV18,NA,CASSPGTSRYNEQFF,TGTGCCAGCTCACCCGGGACTAGCCGATACAATGAGCAGTTCTTC
TRBD2,TRBJ2-5,TRBV7-2,NA,CASRGAGDYTSAQYF,TGTGCCAGCAGGGGAGCTGGGGACTACACATCGGCCCAGTACTTC
NA,TRBJ1-3,TRBV6-4,NA,CASRGGGSGNTIYF,TGTGCCAGCAGGGGCGGCGGCTCTGGAAACACCATATATTTT
NA,TRBJ1-4,TRBV10-3,NA,CAISESPGDEKLFF,TGTGCCATCAGTGAGTCGCCAGGGGATGAAAAACTGTTTTTT
NA,TRBJ1-6,TRBV7-2,NA,CASSSEGTGINSPLHF,TGTGCCAGCAGCTCCGAGGGCACGGGGATCAATTCACCCCTCCACTTT
TRBD1,TRBJ1-5,TRBV11-2,NA,CASSLTGDNQPQHF,TGTGCCAGCAGCTTGACAGGGGACAATCAGCCCCAGCATTTT
NA,TRBJ2-5,TRBV28,NA,CASSQGSKGKTQYF,TGTGCCAGCAGTCAGGGATCTAAGGGCAAGACCCAGTACTTC
NA,TRBJ1-4,TRBV9,NA,CASSVEQDNEKLFF,TGTGCCAGCAGCGTAGAACAGGATAATGAAAAACTGTTTTTT
TRBD2,TRBJ2-3,TRBV6-4,medium-sized,CASSDVAGESTDTQYF,TGTGCCAGCAGTGACGTGGCGGGGGAGTCCACAGATACGCAGTATTTT
NA,TRBJ1-5,TRBV5-1,once,CASSLEGRENQPQHF,TGCGCCAGCAGCTTGGAGGGTAGAGAGAATCAGCCCCAGCATTTT
NA,TRBJ1-5,TRBV27,large,CASSVQGMGKPQHF,TGTGCCAGCAGTGTGCAGGGCATGGGGAAGCCCCAGCATTTT
NA,TRBJ2-2,TRBV4-1,NA,CASSQERGPTGELFF,TGCGCCAGCAGCCAAGAAAGGGGACCCACCGGGGAGCTGTTTTTT
NA,TRBJ2-2,TRBV19,NA,CASRHQGPGELFF,TGTGCCAGTAGACACCAGGGTCCCGGGGAGCTGTTTTTT
NA,TRBJ2-1,TRBV7-6,NA,CASSSRGISYNEQFF,TGTGCCAGCAGCTCCCGAGGCATCTCCTACAATGAGCAGTTCTTC
TRBD1,TRBJ2-7,TRBV6-5,NA,CASSPGQGAYREQYF,TGTGCCAGCAGCCCGGGGCAGGGGGCATATAGGGAGCAGTACTTC
NA,TRBJ2-1,TRBV12-1,NA,CASSRQGPRRNEQFF,TGTGCCAGCAGCAGACAGGGTCCACGGCGGAATGAGCAGTTCTTC
NA,TRBJ1-3,TRBV15,NA,CATSRDTGQGNTIYF,TGTGCCACCAGCAGAGATACGGGACAAGGAAACACCATATATTTT
NA,TRBJ2-3,TRBV10-3,NA,CAISEPRGGTDTQYF,TGTGCCATCAGTGAGCCCAGGGGCGGCACAGATACGCAGTATTTT
NA,TRBJ1-2,TRBV18,NA,CASSTTPANYGYTF,TGTGCCAGCTCAACGACACCAGCTAACTATGGCTACACCTTC
TRBD1,TRBJ2-2,TRBV27,NA,CASSLGTANTGELFF,TGTGCCAGCAGCTTGGGGACAGCGAACACCGGGGAGCTGTTTTTT
NA,TRBJ1-6,TRBV25-1,NA,CASAGGGPGQNSPLHF,TGTGCCAGCGCCGGAGGGGGTCCGGGACAAAATTCACCCCTCCACTTT
NA,TRBJ2-1,TRBV29-1,NA,CSVAGGWVDEQFF,TGCAGCGTTGCGGGGGGCTGGGTCGATGAGCAGTTCTTC
NA,TRBJ2-7,TRBV14,NA,CASSLAWYEQYF,TGTGCCAGCAGCCTAGCGTGGTACGAGCAGTACTTC
NA,TRBJ1-6,TRBV7-9,NA,CASSFGQNNSPLHF,TGTGCCAGCAGCTTTGGACAGAATAATTCACCCCTCCACTTT
TRBD1,TRBJ2-7,TRBV6-5,once,CASSTSQGPGDEQYF,TGTGCCAGCAGTACGTCACAGGGGCCTGGTGACGAGCAGTACTTC
NA,TRBJ2-7,TRBV10-3,NA,CAISEALVSYEQYF,TGTGCCATCAGTGAGGCGTTGGTTTCCTACGAGCAGTACTTC
NA,TRBJ2-2,TRBV7-2,NA,CASSLSQGRYGLFF,TGTGCCAGCAGCTTATCGCAGGGACGGTATGGGCTGTTTTTT
NA,TRBJ2-3,TRBV11-2,NA,CASSLQSTDTQYF,TGTGCCAGCAGCTTACAGAGCACAGATACGCAGTATTTT
NA,TRBJ1-5,TRBV28,NA,CASEGGRNQPQHF,TGTGCCAGCGAGGGGGGTAGGAATCAGCCCCAGCATTTT
NA,TRBJ2-3,TRBV4-1,NA,CASSQPRGISTDTQYF,TGCGCCAGCAGCCAGCCAAGGGGGATTAGCACAGATACGCAGTATTTT
NA,TRBJ2-7,TRBV20-1,NA,CSARSGYEQYF,TGCAGTGCTAGGTCTGGCTACGAGCAGTACTTC
NA,TRBJ2-7,TRBV19,NA,CASSPEGGRSYEQYF,TGTGCCAGTAGTCCCGAAGGAGGGAGGTCCTACGAGCAGTACTTC
TRBD2,TRBJ2-5,TRBV10-3,NA,CAISGRLAGVTELETQYF,TGTGCCATCAGTGGGAGACTAGCGGGGGTAACCGAGCTAGAGACCCAGTACTTC
NA,TRBJ2-2,TRBV19,NA,CASSIVTPGELFF,TGTGCCAGTAGTATAGTGACTCCCGGGGAGCTGTTTTTT
NA,TRBJ2-2,TRBV19,NA,CASSIGGRYTGELFF,TGTGCCAGTAGTATAGGTGGGAGATACACCGGGGAGCTGTTTTTT
TRBD2,TRBJ2-1,TRBV6-5,NA,CASSHLAGGEGEQFF,TGTGCCAGCAGCCATCTAGCGGGGGGGGAGGGTGAGCAGTTCTTC
TRBD2,TRBJ2-2,TRBV18,NA,CASSPLAGAIGELFF,TGTGCCAGCTCACCACTAGCGGGAGCGATCGGGGAGCTGTTTTTT
NA,TRBJ2-3,TRBV6-1,NA,CASKDWTASTDTQYF,TGTGCCAGCAAGGATTGGACAGCTAGCACAGATACGCAGTATTTT
NA,TRBJ1-4,TRBV28,once,CASSSTGRVNEKLFF,TGTGCCAGCAGTTCCACGGGCCGCGTAAATGAAAAACTGTTTTTT
NA,TRBJ2-1,TRBV13,NA,CASSWSGERALNEQFF,TGTGCCAGCAGCTGGTCCGGGGAGCGGGCACTTAATGAGCAGTTCTTC
NA,TRBJ2-2,TRBV27,NA,CASRLKQGIDTGELFF,TGTGCCAGCAGACTTAAACAGGGAATTGACACCGGGGAGCTGTTTTTT
NA,TRBJ2-5,TRBV5-1,once,CASSLRRATQETQYF,TGCGCCAGCAGCTTGAGACGCGCTACCCAAGAGACCCAGTACTTC
NA,TRBJ2-5,TRBV13,NA,CASHQGMKTQYF,TGTGCCAGCCACCAGGGGATGAAGACCCAGTACTTC
NA,TRBJ1-2,TRBV6-1,NA,CASKSQTGAHGYTF,TGTGCCAGCAAATCACAAACGGGGGCGCATGGCTACACCTTC
NA,TRBJ2-7,TRBV15,NA,CATSRRDLSRYEQYF,TGTGCCACCAGCAGGAGGGACCTCTCTAGGTACGAGCAGTACTTC
TRBD1,TRBJ1-2,TRBV11-2,NA,CASSLVGTGGGYTF,TGTGCCAGCAGCTTAGTCGGGACAGGCGGAGGCTACACCTTC
TRBD2,TRBJ2-5,TRBV29-1,NA,CSVLRLAGEPQETQYF,TGCAGCGTATTACGACTAGCGGGGGAGCCCCAAGAGACCCAGTACTTC
NA,TRBJ1-4,TRBV7-2,few,CASSTQTGRGEKLFF,TGTGCCAGCAGCACCCAGACAGGTCGCGGTGAAAAACTGTTTTTT
TRBD1,TRBJ1-2,TRBV10-3,NA,CAISEGQGYGYTF,TGTGCCATCAGTGAGGGACAGGGATATGGCTACACCTTC
NA,TRBJ1-2,TRBV4-1,NA,CASSQRPDYGYTF,TGCGCCAGCAGCCAAAGGCCTGACTATGGCTACACCTTC
TRBD2,TRBJ2-5,TRBV5-1,NA,CASSLVAGGGETQYF,TGCGCCAGCAGCTTGGTGGCGGGAGGCGGAGAGACCCAGTACTTC